The 18 T cell receptor beta chains given below trace back to one sample, sequenced in a study of tissue T cells after allogeneic stem cell transplantation. This sample's time point: mouse harvest day 14 after allogeneic transplant. Each mouse received 10^7 T-cell-depleted marrow cells plus 10^6 splenic CD5+ T cells by tail vein. Sequencing was performed with immunoSEQ multiplex PCR; in TCRdb, only in-frame clones are kept and a portion is missing. The sample has fewer than 5,500 clones; approximately 45% are singletons. Sequenced: lymph node tissue. Every receptor here comes from a female BALB/c mouse given C57BL/6 T cells with graft-versus-host disease after an allogeneic hematopoietic cell transplant.

By frequency in the sample, this clone is medium-sized. The listed genes are named as in mouse. The read comes to an end 1 residue before the CDR3 does, leaving the germline J gene to fill in the end. V and J are TRBV3 and TRBJ2-7; 7 bases match TRBD1. Germline CDR1 and CDR2: SNHLY and FYNGKV (reference sequence). V was clipped by 4 bases and J by 2 bases; unmatched bases: 11. The CDR3 covers 16 residues. This chain's CDR3 is CASSSTLPGQPYEQYF. The sequenced part of the CDR3 DNA is TGTGCCAGCAGCTCTACCCTTCCGGGACAGCCCTATGAACAGTAC.

This clone came up a few times. The gene symbols are mouse symbols. The read ends 1 residue shy of where the CDR3 ends; the end is completed using the germline J gene. This chain uses TRBV13-3 with TRBJ2-7; TRBD2 is a possible D gene (7 bases). Germline values: CDR1 NNHDY, CDR2 SYVADS. The V end was cut by 0 bases, the J end by 0 bases, with 13 bases between. CDR3 size: 16 residues. CDR3 DNA, as far as it was read: TGTGCCAGCAGTGATGCACGGGGGGCCGACTCCTATGAACAGTAC. This encodes CASSDARGADSYEQY. The whole CDR3 sequence is CASSDARGADSYEQYF.

This clone has a handful of counts. Gene labels here are mouse ones. The CDR3 end lies 1 residue beyond the end of the read and is filled in from the germline J gene. The genes are TRBV19 and TRBJ2-7, with D possibly matching TRBD1 (6 bases). Germline CDR1 is FNHDT and CDR2 is SITEND (reference sequence). The CDR3 is 13 residues long. Trimming took off 4 bases at V and 3 bases at J, with 11 bases between the two ends. The sequenced CDR3 bases are TGTGCCAGCAGTCTGACAGGCATCTATGAACAGTAC. This translates into CASSLTGIYEQY. The full-length CDR3 reads as CASSLTGIYEQYF.

Comments on this clone: Here the gene names and germline are mouse. The CDR3 end falls 1 residue outside the read, so it is completed with the germline J gene. The V call is TRBV14, the J call TRBJ1-1; no definite D call. With 5 bases removed from V and 5 bases from J, the gap between germline ends came to 10 bases. This CDR3 spans 12 amino acids. Germline loops: CDR1 SGHDT, CDR2 FRDEAV. The DNA read from the CDR3 is TGTGCCAGCAGCCCCGTAGGGACAGAAGTCTTC. Translation gives CASSPVGTEVF. From start to end, the CDR3 is CASSPVGTEVFF. The whole variable domain, remainder taken from reference TRBV14 and TRBJ1-1, is EAGVTQSPRYAVLQEGQAVSFWCDPISGHDTLYWYQQPRDQGPQLLVYFRDEAVIDNSQLPSDRFSAVRPKGTNSTLKIQSAKQGDTATYLCASSPVGTEVFFGKGTRLTVV.

By share of the sample, this clone is large. The gene symbols are mouse symbols. The read ends 1 residue early relative to the CDR3; the germline J gene fills the gap. J is TRBJ2-7 and V is TRBV31, with 10 bases fitting TRBD2. The ends lost 0 bases at V and 4 bases at J; junction bases unmatched: 6. This CDR3 region has 15 residues. CDR1 is GKSSPN and CDR2 is SITVG in the germline V gene. Partial CDR3 DNA: TGTGCCTGGAGTCTAGTCGGGACTGGGGTTTATGAACAGTAC. This sequence encodes CAWSLVGTGVYEQY. The entire CDR3 protein reads CAWSLVGTGVYEQYF.

This clone was seen a handful of times. Gene names refer to mouse genes. The CDR3 goes on 1 residue after the read ends, and that part is filled in from the germline J gene. The chain couples TRBV3 to TRBJ1-2; TRBD1 agrees at 7 bases. The junction had 6 bases not matched to a gene; V was cut back by 4 bases and J by 4 bases. In germline, CDR1 is SNHLY, CDR2 FYNGKV (reference sequence). The CDR3 is 14 amino acids. CDR3 amino acids: CASSSRQGGSDYTF. The sequenced part of the CDR3 DNA is TGTGCCAGCAGCTCCAGACAGGGAGGCTCCGACTACACC.

Worth noting for this clone: Any gene name here is a mouse gene name. The read terminates 1 residue ahead of where the CDR3 ends, so the germline J gene completes it. This sequence joins TRBV26 and TRBJ1-1, with 7 bases that match TRBD1. This CDR3 spans 14 amino acids. The germline V gene has CDR1 KGHPV and CDR2 FQNQEV (reference sequence). Trimming cost V 5 bases and J 4 bases; bases outside gene matches: 7. The CDR3 here is CASSSTGSGTEVFF. The DNA read from the CDR3 is TGTGCCAGCAGTTCGACAGGGTCCGGCACAGAAGTCTTC. Combining the CDR3 with reference TRBV26 and TRBJ1-1 gives the whole variable domain NSKVIQTPRYLVKGQGQKAKMRCIPEKGHPVVFWYQQNKNNEFKFLINFQNQEVLQQIDMTEKRFSAECPSNSPCSLEIQSSEAGDSALYLCASSSTGSGTEVFFGKGTRLTVV.

To note about this clone: Each gene name is a mouse one. The CDR3 end falls 1 residue outside the read, so it is completed with the germline J gene. The V and J genes are TRBV3 and TRBJ2-5; 11 bases map to TRBD2. V shed 6 bases and J 4 bases; nucleotides not matched to a gene: 0. This CDR3 is 13 amino acids long. CDR1 SNHLY and CDR2 FYNGKV come from the germline V gene (reference sequence). The CDR3 reads CASRGLGEDTQYF. The sequenced CDR3 bases are TGTGCCAGCAGGGGACTGGGGGAAGACACCCAGTAC.

This clone appeared a few times. Mouse gene names apply. Sequencing ends 1 residue short of the CDR3 end; the germline J gene provides the rest. This chain connects TRBV19 to TRBJ2-7, with TRBD2 matching 12 bases. Looked up from germline, CDR1 is FNHDT and CDR2 is SITEND (reference sequence). CDR3 length: 15 amino acids. The junction had 6 bases not matched to a gene; V was cut back by 4 bases and J by 4 bases. The CDR3 DNA, read in part, is TGTGCCAGCAGTCCCGGACTGGGGGGGTTTTATGAACAGTAC. It specifies CASSPGLGGFYEQY. From start to end, the CDR3 is CASSPGLGGFYEQYF.

Comments on this clone: Gene names and germline match the mouse. Read data end 1 residue before the CDR3 end; the end is taken from the germline J gene. V and J are TRBV19 and TRBJ1-6; 7 bases are shared with TRBD1. TRBJ1-6 is given ORF status, its function remaining uncertain. This CDR3 is 16 amino acids long. The V gene end was trimmed by 0 bases and the J gene end by 2 bases; junction bases not matched to a gene: 2. Germline V lookup: CDR1 FNHDT, CDR2 SITEND (reference sequence). The part of the CDR3 DNA that was read is TGTGCCAGCAGTATAGTGGGACAGCCCTATAATTCGCCCCTCTAC. This sequence encodes CASSIVGQPYNSPLY. The complete CDR3 sequence is CASSIVGQPYNSPLYF.

This clone has just a few counts. Mouse germline and gene names are used. The read halts 1 residue ahead of the CDR3 end, with the missing end drawn from the germline J gene. The J gene is TRBJ2-3, the V gene TRBV12-2; D remains unclear. V was trimmed by 0 bases and J by 1 base, leaving 10 bases between them. The CDR3 contains 15 residues. Germline CDR1 and CDR2: SGHLS and HYDKME. The sequenced CDR3 bases are TGTGCCAGCTCTCTCGGCCCCTTCGGTGCAGAAACGCTGTAT. This codes for CASSLGPFGAETLY. The full CDR3 protein reads CASSLGPFGAETLYF.

This clone qualifies as medium-sized. Genes and germline are mouse. The CDR3 is cut off 1 residue early in the read; its end comes from the germline J gene. V and J are TRBV16 and TRBJ2-5, with 9 positions matching TRBD1. The V and J ends lost 6 bases and 5 bases, in that order; junction bases with no gene match: 3. CDR3 length: 13 amino acids. Looked up from germline, CDR1 is SGHSA and CDR2 is FRNQAP. The CDR3 DNA, read in part, is TGTGCAAGCAGTCACAGGGGGCGAGACACCCAGTAC. The encoded protein is CASSHRGRDTQY. The full-length CDR3 reads as CASSHRGRDTQYF.

By share of the sample, this clone is medium-sized. The listed genes are named as in mouse. The CDR3 extends 1 residue past the end of the read, so its final part is completed from the germline J gene. V usage is TRBV3 and J usage is TRBJ1-3, with D unclear. The germline CDR1 and CDR2 sequences are SNHLY and FYNGKV (reference sequence). This CDR3 has 12 amino acids. The V end lost 0 bases, the J end lost 3 bases, and 0 bases lay between the germline ends. Partial CDR3 DNA: TGTGCCAGCAGCTTAGCTGGAAATACGCTCTAT. Encoded protein: CASSLAGNTLY. The whole CDR3 region reads CASSLAGNTLYF.

With respect to this clone: The genes are named according to mouse. The read halts 1 residue ahead of the CDR3 end, with the missing end drawn from the germline J gene. V is TRBV13-2 and J is TRBJ1-4, with 9 bases that match TRBD1. With V trimmed by 4 bases and J by 4 bases, 2 bases remained unmatched. There are 14 residues in the CDR3. The V gene's germline CDR1 is NNHNN and CDR2 SYGAGS (reference sequence). This CDR3 is CASGKTGGNERLFF. The CDR3 bases that were read are TGTGCCAGCGGTAAGACAGGGGGCAACGAAAGATTATTT.

Turning to this clone: Genes and germline are mouse. The CDR3 end lies 1 residue beyond the end of the read and is filled in from the germline J gene. This chain uses TRBV26 with TRBJ2-7; a weak D match, TRBD1 (5 bases). The CDR3 totals 12 residues. Germline values: CDR1 KGHPV, CDR2 FQNQEV (reference sequence). Between the trimmed V and J ends, which lost 0 bases and 5 bases, there was a span of 5 bases. CDR3 protein: CASSLSGDEQYF. CDR3 DNA (partial): TGTGCCAGCAGTCTGTCAGGGGATGAACAGTAC.

In this sample, this clone turned up a few times. The gene symbols are mouse symbols. The read terminates 1 residue ahead of where the CDR3 ends, so the germline J gene completes it. The chain joins TRBV13-3 to TRBJ2-2; 8 bases map to TRBD2. Germline V gene lookup returns CDR1 NNHDY and CDR2 SYVADS. The length of the CDR3 is 15 residues. The trim removed 3 bases at V and 1 base at J, leaving 2 bases unmatched. Partial CDR3 DNA: TGTGCCAGCAGTGGACTGGGGATAAACACCGGGCAGCTCTAC. Protein product: CASSGLGINTGQLY. The entire CDR3 is CASSGLGINTGQLYF.

Concerning this clone: Germline and genes: mouse. The read finishes 1 residue shy of the CDR3 end, and the germline J gene is used to complete it. V is TRBV26 and J is TRBJ2-1, with 12 bases aligning to TRBD2. V shed 3 bases, J shed 8 bases, and the junction held 5 bases outside the gene matches. This CDR3 is built from 15 residues. CDR1 is KGHPV, CDR2 FQNQEV, per germline (reference sequence). The CDR3 here is CASSLDWGGATEQFF. Partial CDR3 DNA: TGTGCCAGCAGTCTCGACTGGGGGGGCGCGACTGAGCAGTTC. Drawing the rest from reference TRBV26 and TRBJ2-1, the complete variable domain is NSKVIQTPRYLVKGQGQKAKMRCIPEKGHPVVFWYQQNKNNEFKFLINFQNQEVLQQIDMTEKRFSAECPSNSPCSLEIQSSEAGDSALYLCASSLDWGGATEQFFGPGTRLTVL.

This clone is labeled as medium-sized. The genes and germline here are from mouse. Coverage ceases 1 residue before the CDR3 finishes, and the germline J gene fills in the end. V is TRBV16 and J is TRBJ2-7; TRBD2 matches 7 bases. Looked up from germline, CDR1 is SGHSA and CDR2 is FRNQAP. The V gene end was trimmed by 1 base and the J gene end by 6 bases; junction bases not matched to a gene: 3. This CDR3 region has 13 residues. The chain's CDR3 is CASSLGGGFEQYF. The sequenced CDR3 bases are TGTGCAAGCAGCTTAGGGGGGGGGTTTGAACAGTAC.